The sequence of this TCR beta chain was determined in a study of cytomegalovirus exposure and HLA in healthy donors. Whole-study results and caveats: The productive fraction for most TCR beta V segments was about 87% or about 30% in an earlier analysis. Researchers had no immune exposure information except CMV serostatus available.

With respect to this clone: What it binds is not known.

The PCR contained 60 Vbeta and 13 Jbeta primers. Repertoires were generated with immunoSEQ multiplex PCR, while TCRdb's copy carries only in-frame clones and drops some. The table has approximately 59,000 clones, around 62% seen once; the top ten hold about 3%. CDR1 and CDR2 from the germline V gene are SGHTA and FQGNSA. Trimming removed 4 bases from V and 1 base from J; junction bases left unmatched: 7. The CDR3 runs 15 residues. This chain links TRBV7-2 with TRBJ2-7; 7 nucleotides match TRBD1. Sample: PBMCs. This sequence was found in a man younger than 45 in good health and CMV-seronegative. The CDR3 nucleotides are TGTGCCAGCAGCTCTCAACAGGGGTCTTCCTACGAGCAGTACTTC. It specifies CASSSQQGSSYEQYF.